Included here is one T cell receptor beta chain sequence, with context. As handled by the study authors: Counts of nucleated cells, estimated from reference gene primer amplification, were obtained. Assay used: immunoSEQ multiplex PCR; TCRdb lists only in-frame clones, some missing. V and J calls and clone size follow that table, whereas D and trimming were derived from the DNA. The sample consists of 100,000 to 120,000 clones, approximately 90% of them appearing once. The CDR3 has 24 residues. Trimming pared 6 bases from V and 3 bases from J, leaving 44 bases between. Germline CDR1 reads LGHDT; CDR2 reads YNNKEL (reference sequence). This sample was included in a study of blood T cell repertoires in COVID-19.

The material sequenced was peripheral blood. The sequence came from a woman in her forties or fifties with acute or convalescent COVID-19. V and J are TRBV3-1 (or the pseudogene TRBV3-2) and TRBJ1-1, with D possibly matching TRBD1 (6 bases). CDR3 DNA: TGTGCCAGCAGGCTCCAACACCCTAAAGAAGTCTCCCGGGGACAACTCAGTCGAGACACTGAAGCTTTCTTT. Its translation is CASRLQHPKEVSRGQLSRDTEAFF.